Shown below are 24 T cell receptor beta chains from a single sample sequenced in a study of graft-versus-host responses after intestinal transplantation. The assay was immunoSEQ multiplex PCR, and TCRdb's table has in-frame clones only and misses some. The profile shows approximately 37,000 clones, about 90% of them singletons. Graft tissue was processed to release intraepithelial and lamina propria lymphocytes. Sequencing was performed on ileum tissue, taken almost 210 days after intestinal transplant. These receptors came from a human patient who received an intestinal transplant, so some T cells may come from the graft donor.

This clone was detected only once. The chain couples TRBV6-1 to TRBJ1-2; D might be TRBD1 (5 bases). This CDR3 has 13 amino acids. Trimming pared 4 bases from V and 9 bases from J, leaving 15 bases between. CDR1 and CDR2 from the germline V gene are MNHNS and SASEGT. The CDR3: CASSGWDQGRYTF. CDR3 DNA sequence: TGTGCCAGCAGTGGATGGGACCAAGGGCGCTACACCTTC.

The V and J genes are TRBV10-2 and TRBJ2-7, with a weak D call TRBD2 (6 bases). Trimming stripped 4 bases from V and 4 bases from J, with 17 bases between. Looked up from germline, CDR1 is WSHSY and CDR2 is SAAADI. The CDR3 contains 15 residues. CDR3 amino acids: CASSGGEVPSYEQYF. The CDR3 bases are TGCGCCAGCAGTGGCGGGGAGGTCCCATCTTACGAGCAGTACTTC.

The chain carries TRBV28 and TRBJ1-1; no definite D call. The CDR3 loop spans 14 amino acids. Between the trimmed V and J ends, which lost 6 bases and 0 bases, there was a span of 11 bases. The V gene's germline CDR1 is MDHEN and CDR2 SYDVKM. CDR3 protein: CASSLRTMNTEAFF. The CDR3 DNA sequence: TGTGCCAGCAGCCTCCGGACCATGAACACTGAAGCTTTCTTT.

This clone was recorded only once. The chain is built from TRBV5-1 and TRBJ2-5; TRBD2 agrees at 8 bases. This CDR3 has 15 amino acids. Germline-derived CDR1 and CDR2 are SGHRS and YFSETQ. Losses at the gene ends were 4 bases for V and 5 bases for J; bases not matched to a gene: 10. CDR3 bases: TGCGCCAGCAGCCCCACTAGCGGTACGGGGGAGACCCAGTACTTC. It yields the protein CASSPTSGTGETQYF.

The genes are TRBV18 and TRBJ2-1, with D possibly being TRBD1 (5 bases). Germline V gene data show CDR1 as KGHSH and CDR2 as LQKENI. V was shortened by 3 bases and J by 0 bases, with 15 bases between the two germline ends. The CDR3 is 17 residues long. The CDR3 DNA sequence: TGTGCCAGCTCACCGCAACAGGTTTCTCACTCCTACAATGAGCAGTTCTTC. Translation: CASSPQQVSHSYNEQFF. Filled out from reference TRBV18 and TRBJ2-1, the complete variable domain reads NAGVMQNPRHLVRRRGQEARLRCSPMKGHSHVYWYRQLPEEGLKFMVYLQKENIIDESGMPKERFSAEFPKEGPSILRIQQVVRGDSAAYFCASSPQQVSHSYNEQFFGPGTRLTVL.

The CDR3 sequence: CASSLDPTEAFF. In DNA form, the CDR3 reads TGTGCCAGCAGCTTGGATCCAACTGAAGCTTTCTTT. The chain joins TRBV5-6 to TRBJ1-1; unclear D gene. The V gene's germline CDR1 is SGHDT and CDR2 YYEEEE. The V end was cut by 0 bases, the J end by 5 bases, with 5 bases between. The CDR3 totals 12 residues.

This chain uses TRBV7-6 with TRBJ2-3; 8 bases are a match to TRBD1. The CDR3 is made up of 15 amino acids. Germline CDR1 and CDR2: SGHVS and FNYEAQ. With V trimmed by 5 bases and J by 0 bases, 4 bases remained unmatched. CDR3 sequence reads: CASSPGQGSTDTQYF. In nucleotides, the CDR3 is TGTGCCAGCAGCCCAGGACAGGGTAGCACAGATACGCAGTATTTT.

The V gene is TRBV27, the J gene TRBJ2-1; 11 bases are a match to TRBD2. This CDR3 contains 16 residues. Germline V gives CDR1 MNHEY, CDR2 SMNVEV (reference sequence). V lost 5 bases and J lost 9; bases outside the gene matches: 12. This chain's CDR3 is CASSHLGLAGGGEQFF. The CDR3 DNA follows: TGTGCCAGCAGTCACCTGGGGCTAGCGGGAGGTGGTGAGCAGTTCTTC.

This chain's CDR3 is CASSEDVGQGLGYTF. CDR3 bases: TGTGCCAGCAGTGAAGATGTTGGACAGGGGCTTGGCTACACCTTC. V and J are TRBV2 and TRBJ1-2; TRBD1 matches 9 bases. The CDR3 covers 15 residues. Germline trimming cut 1 base from V and 7 bases from J; bases unmatched to any gene: 7. In germline, CDR1 is SNHLY, CDR2 FYNNEI.

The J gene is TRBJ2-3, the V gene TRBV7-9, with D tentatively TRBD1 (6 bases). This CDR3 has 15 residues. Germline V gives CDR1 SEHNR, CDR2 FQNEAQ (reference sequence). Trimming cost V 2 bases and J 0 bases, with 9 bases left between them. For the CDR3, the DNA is TGTGCCAGCAGCTTACGACAGGAAAGCACAGATACGCAGTATTTT. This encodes CASSLRQESTDTQYF.

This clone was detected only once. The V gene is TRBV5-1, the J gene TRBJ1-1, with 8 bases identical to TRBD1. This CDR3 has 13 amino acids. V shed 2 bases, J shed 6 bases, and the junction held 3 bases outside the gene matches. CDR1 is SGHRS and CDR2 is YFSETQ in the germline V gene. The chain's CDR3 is CASSFDRGPEAFF. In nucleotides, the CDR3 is TGCGCCAGCAGCTTTGACAGGGGACCTGAAGCTTTCTTT.

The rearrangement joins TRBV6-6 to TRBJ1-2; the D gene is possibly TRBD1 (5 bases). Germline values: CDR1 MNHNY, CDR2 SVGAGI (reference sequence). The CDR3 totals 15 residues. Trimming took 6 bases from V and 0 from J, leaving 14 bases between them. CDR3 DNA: TGTGCCAGCAGCTCCGCGGGGGGTTCTAACTATGGCTACACCTTC. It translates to CASSSAGGSNYGYTF.

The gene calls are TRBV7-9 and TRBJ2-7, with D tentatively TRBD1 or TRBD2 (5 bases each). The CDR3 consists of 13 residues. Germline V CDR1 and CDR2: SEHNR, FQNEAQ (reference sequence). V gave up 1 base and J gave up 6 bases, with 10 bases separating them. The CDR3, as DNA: TGTGCCAGCAGCTTAGGGAGTGGGGGCGAGCAGTACTTC. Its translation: CASSLGSGGEQYF.

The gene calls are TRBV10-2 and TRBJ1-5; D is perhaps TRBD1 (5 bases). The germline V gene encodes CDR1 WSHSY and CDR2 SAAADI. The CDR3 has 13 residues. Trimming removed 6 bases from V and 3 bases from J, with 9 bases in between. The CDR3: CASRRGDNQPQHF. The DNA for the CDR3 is TGCGCCAGCAGGCGGGGGGACAATCAGCCCCAGCATTTT.

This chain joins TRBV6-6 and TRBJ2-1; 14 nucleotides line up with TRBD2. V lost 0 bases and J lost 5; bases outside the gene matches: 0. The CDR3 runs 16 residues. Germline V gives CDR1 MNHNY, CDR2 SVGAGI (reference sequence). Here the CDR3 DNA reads TGTGCCAGCAGTTACTCGGGACTAGCGGGGGACAATGAGCAGTTCTTC. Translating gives CASSYSGLAGDNEQFF.

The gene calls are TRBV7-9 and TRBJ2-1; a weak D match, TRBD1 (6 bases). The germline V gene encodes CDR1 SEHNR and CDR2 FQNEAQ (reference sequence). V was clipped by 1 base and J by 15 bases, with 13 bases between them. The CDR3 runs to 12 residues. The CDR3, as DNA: TGTGCCAGCAGCTTAGTTGACAGGCCTCCGTTCTTC. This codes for CASSLVDRPPFF.

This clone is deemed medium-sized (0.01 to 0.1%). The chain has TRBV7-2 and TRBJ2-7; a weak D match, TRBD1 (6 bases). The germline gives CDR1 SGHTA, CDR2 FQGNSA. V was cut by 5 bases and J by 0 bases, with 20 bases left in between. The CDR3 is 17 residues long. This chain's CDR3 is CASSPRVQGWSSYEQYF. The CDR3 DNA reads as TGTGCCAGCAGCCCTAGGGTACAGGGATGGAGCTCCTACGAGCAGTACTTC.

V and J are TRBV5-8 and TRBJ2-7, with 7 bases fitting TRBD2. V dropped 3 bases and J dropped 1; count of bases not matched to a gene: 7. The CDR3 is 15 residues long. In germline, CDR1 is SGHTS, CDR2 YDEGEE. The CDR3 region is CASSSLPGGSYEQYF. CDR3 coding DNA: TGTGCCAGCAGCTCTTTACCCGGGGGGTCCTACGAGCAGTACTTC.

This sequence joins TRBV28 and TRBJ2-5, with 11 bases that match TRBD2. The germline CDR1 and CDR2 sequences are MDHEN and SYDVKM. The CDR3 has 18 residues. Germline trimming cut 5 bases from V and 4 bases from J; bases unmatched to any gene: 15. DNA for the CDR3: TGTGCCAGCAGTAAACGACTAGCGGGATCCAATATCCGAGAGACCCAGTACTTC. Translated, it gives CASSKRLAGSNIRETQYF.

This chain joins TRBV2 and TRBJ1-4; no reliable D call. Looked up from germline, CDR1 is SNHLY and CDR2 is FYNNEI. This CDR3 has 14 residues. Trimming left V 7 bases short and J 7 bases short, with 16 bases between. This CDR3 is CASKENGPSEKLFF. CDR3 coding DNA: TGTGCCAGCAAGGAGAACGGGCCTAGTGAAAAACTGTTTTTT. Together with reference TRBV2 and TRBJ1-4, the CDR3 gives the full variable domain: EPEVTQTPSHQVTQMGQEVILRCVPISNHLYFYWYRQILGQKVEFLVSFYNNEISEKSEIFDDQFSVERPDGSNFTLKIRSTKLEDSAMYFCASKENGPSEKLFFGSGTQLSVL.

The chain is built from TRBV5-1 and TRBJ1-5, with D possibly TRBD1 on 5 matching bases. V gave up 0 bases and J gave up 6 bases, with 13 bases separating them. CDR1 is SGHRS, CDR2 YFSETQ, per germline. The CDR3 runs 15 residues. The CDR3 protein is CASSLAGGGSQPQHF. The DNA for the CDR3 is TGCGCCAGCAGCTTGGCCGGCGGGGGGAGTCAGCCCCAGCATTTT. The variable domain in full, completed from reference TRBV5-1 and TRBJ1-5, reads KAGVTQTPRYLIKTRGQQVTLSCSPISGHRSVSWYQQTPGQGLQFLFEYFSETQRNKGNFPGRFSGRQFSNSRSEMNVSTLELGDSALYLCASSLAGGGSQPQHFGDGTRLSIL.

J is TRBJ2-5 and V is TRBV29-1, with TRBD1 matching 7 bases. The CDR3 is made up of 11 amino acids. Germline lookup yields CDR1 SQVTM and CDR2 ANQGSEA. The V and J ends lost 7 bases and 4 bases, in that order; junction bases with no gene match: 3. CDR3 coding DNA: TGCAGCGCTACAGGGGCAGAGACCCAGTACTTC. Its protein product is CSATGAETQYF. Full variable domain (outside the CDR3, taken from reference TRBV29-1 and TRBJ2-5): SAVISQKPSRDICQRGTSLTIQCQVDSQVTMMFWYRQQPGQSLTLIATANQGSEATYESGFVIDKFPISRPNLTFSTLTVSNMSPEDSSIYLCSATGAETQYFGPGTRLLVL.

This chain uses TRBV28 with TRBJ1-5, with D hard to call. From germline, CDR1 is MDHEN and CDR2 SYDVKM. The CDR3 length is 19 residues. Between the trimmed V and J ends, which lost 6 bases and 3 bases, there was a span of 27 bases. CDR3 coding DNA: TGTGCCAGCAGCCGCCCCCGACCCTCGGGTTTCGGGGACAATCAGCCCCAGCATTTT. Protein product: CASSRPRPSGFGDNQPQHF.

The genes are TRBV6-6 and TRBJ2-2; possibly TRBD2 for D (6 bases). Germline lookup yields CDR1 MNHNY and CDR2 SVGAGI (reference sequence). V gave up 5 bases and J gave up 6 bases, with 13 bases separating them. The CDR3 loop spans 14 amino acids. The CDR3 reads CASSGNSGAGELFF. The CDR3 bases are TGTGCCAGCAGTGGCAATAGCGGCGCCGGGGAGCTGTTTTTT.